This T cell receptor (beta chain) comes out of a study of immune heterogeneity within non-small cell lung tumors. Samples each supplied about 600 ng of bulk tumor genomic DNA as template. During surgery, each primary tumor gave multiple biopsies spaced as far apart as possible. Patients underwent curative surgery for untreated, newly diagnosed non-small cell lung cancer. In this sample, this clonotype turned up once. The antigen remains unidentified. Amplifying TCR beta CDR3 involved multiplex PCR carried out with 32 V and 13 J primers. TCRdb used MiXCR to reprocess the multiplex PCR reads, holding one entry per CDR3 protein. Of 8,500 to 13,000 distinct CDR3 sequences listed, 25% to 35% are singletons. The CDR3 has 13 amino acids. Trimming removed 7 bases from V and 1 base from J, with 9 bases in between. Study findings and constraints: There were identical dominant CDR3 beta clonotypes recurring across tumor sites within a patient, together with site-unique high-frequency clones.

The genes are TRBV12-3 or TRBV12-4 and TRBJ2-3; the D gene is possibly TRBD1 (5 bases). Sample: lung tumor tissue. This receptor was taken from a woman in her forties or fifties with non-small cell lung cancer. The CDR3 here is CASKRQRTDTQYF. The CDR3 nucleotides read TGTGCCAGCAAGAGACAGCGCACAGATACGCAGTATTTT.